The rows below give T cell receptor beta chains drawn from one sample of a study of blood T cell repertoires in COVID-19. TCRdb's table, derived via immunoSEQ multiplex PCR, lists solely in-frame clones and lacks some. Of roughly 100,000 clones in the sample, around 87% were seen once. The source material was peripheral blood. All receptors derive from a man between 50 and 59 years old with active or convalescent COVID-19. Both conserved end residues are part of each CDR3. D genes are given only for firm matches. Size is stated for part of the rows, as once, few or many counts, or as a class when the clone is expanded.

v_gene	abundance	j_gene	d_gene	CDR3nt	CDR3aa
TRBV25-1	few	TRBJ1-4	TRBD1	TGTGCCAGCAGGGAGGACAGGGGGACGGCTAATGAAAAACTGTTTTTT	CASREDRGTANEKLFF
TRBV10-3	once	TRBJ2-1	TRBD2	TGTGCCATCAGTGATAGCGGGGGGCCAGAAGAGCAGTTCTTC	CAISDSGGPEEQFF
TRBV6-5	-	TRBJ1-4	-	TGTGCCAGCAGTAGAAGGGGGGGGAAGGATGAAAAACTGTTTTTT	CASSRRGGKDEKLFF
TRBV25-1	-	TRBJ2-5	TRBD1	TGTGCCAGCAAGGGAGCAGGGGGTCAAGAGACCCAGTACTTC	CASKGAGGQETQYF
TRBV27	-	TRBJ1-5	-	TGTGCCAGCAGTTTAAGGGCCGGAGGCGAACAGCCCCAGCATTTT	CASSLRAGGEQPQHF
TRBV5-6	-	TRBJ1-6	-	TGTGCCAGCAGCCTGCCTCCAGGGTCTAATTCACCCCTCCACTTT	CASSLPPGSNSPLHF
TRBV6-5	few	TRBJ1-1	-	TGTGCCAGCAGGAAGGGGGTAGGGAACACTGAAGCTTTCTTT	CASRKGVGNTEAFF
TRBV27	once	TRBJ2-7	-	TGTGCCAGCAGTTTTAGGGGGAGCTCCTACGAGCAGTACTTC	CASSFRGSSYEQYF
TRBV5-6	-	TRBJ2-5	-	TGTGCCAGCAGTATGCGAGGCAGCCAGACCCAGTACTTC	CASSMRGSQTQYF
TRBV6-5	-	TRBJ2-3	TRBD1	TGTGCCAGCAGTTACGGGACAGGTGTCACAGATACGCAGTATTTT	CASSYGTGVTDTQYF
TRBV6-2/TRBV6-3	-	TRBJ2-5	TRBD2	TGTGCCAGCAGTTACACGTCCTGGGTAGCGGGGGCAGAGACCCAGTACTTC	CASSYTSWVAGAETQYF
TRBV3-1/TRBV3-2	-	TRBJ1-1	-	TGTGCCAGCAGCCTCCAATGGGCGGGGGGCACTGAAGCTTTCTTT	CASSLQWAGGTEAFF
TRBV7-8	-	TRBJ2-5	TRBD2	TGTGCCAGCAGCCGACTAGCGAACCAAGAGACCCAGTACTTC	CASSRLANQETQYF
TRBV23-1	-	TRBJ1-6	TRBD1	TGCGCCAGTCATGCTGGACAGGGAGGTTCACCCCTCCACTTT	CASHAGQGGSPLHF
TRBV7-6	-	TRBJ2-7	TRBD1	TGTGCCAGCAGCTTAGAGGGGGCGGGCATCTCCTACGAGCAGTACTTC	CASSLEGAGISYEQYF
TRBV18	-	TRBJ2-2	-	TGTGCCAGCTCAGCCGCGACAGCTACCGCGAACACCGGGGAGCTGTTTTTT	CASSAATATANTGELFF
TRBV7-9	once	TRBJ2-3	-	TGTGCCAGCAGCTTATCCGTGGATACGCAGTATTTT	CASSLSVDTQYF
TRBV5-4	-	TRBJ2-3	-	TGTGCCAGCAGCTTGTCGGCAGATACGCAGTATTTT	CASSLSADTQYF
TRBV11-2	-	TRBJ2-3	TRBD2	TGTGCCAGCAGCCGAGGACTAGCGGGGGCCCCCACAGATACGCAGTATTTT	CASSRGLAGAPTDTQYF
TRBV10-1	-	TRBJ1-6	TRBD1	TGCGCCAGCAGCGCAGACAGGGAAGTAGGTTCACCCCTCCACTTT	CASSADREVGSPLHF
TRBV5-1	-	TRBJ2-1	TRBD2	TGCGCCAGCAGCGAGGGACTAGCGGGGGGCTCTGCTAGGAATGAGCAGTTCTTC	CASSEGLAGGSARNEQFF
TRBV5-5	-	TRBJ1-1	-	TGTGCCAGCAGCTTGGCCAGCGCGATTAACACTGAAGCTTTCTTT	CASSLASAINTEAFF
TRBV5-5	once	TRBJ1-5	-	TGTGCCAGCAGCTCGGGTACCGCGGTACAGCCCCAGCATTTT	CASSSGTAVQPQHF
TRBV3-1/TRBV3-2	-	TRBJ1-6	TRBD1	TGTGCCAGCAGCACCGGGACAGTTATTAATTCACCCCTCCACTTT	CASSTGTVINSPLHF
TRBV18	-	TRBJ2-1	TRBD1	TGTGCCAGCTCCCTCGGGACAGGGCTAAATGAGCAGTTCTTC	CASSLGTGLNEQFF
TRBV30	once	TRBJ2-7	-	TGTGCCTGGACTTCCGCAGGGGAAACCTACGAGCAGTACTTC	CAWTSAGETYEQYF
TRBV19	once	TRBJ1-5	-	TGTGCCAGTAGTATGGCAGGGGCTCAGCCCCAGCATTTT	CASSMAGAQPQHF
TRBV10-1	-	TRBJ2-2	TRBD1	TGCGCCAGCAGTACTGGACAGGCCGGGGAGCTGTTTTTT	CASSTGQAGELFF
TRBV5-1	-	TRBJ1-4	-	TGCGCCAGCAGCTTGTTCCAAATGGGCGATGAAAAACTGTTTTTT	CASSLFQMGDEKLFF
TRBV28	-	TRBJ1-4	TRBD1	TGTGCCAGCAGTTTCCCGGGACAGGGAGGGGAAAAACTGTTTTTT	CASSFPGQGGEKLFF
TRBV5-1	-	TRBJ2-7	-	TGCGCCAGCAGCTTGGCCCCACGGCGGGCGGGCGCGTACGAGCAGTACTTC	CASSLAPRRAGAYEQYF
TRBV18	-	TRBJ2-7	-	TGTGCCAGCTCACCATCGGCAGGGAGGAACCTCGAGCAGTACTTC	CASSPSAGRNLEQYF
TRBV6-1	-	TRBJ2-3	TRBD2	TGTGCCAGCAGTGGTGAGACTAGCGGGGGTAAAGATACGCAGTATTTT	CASSGETSGGKDTQYF
TRBV2	-	TRBJ2-3	TRBD2	TGTGCCAGCAGCCAGAGGACTAGCGGGGTTAGCACAGATACGCAGTATTTT	CASSQRTSGVSTDTQYF
TRBV30	-	TRBJ2-7	-	TGTGCCTCGCACAGGGGGGGCGAGCAGTACTTC	CASHRGGEQYF
TRBV12-5	-	TRBJ2-3	-	TGTGCTAGTGCCCTTAGCGGTAGCACAGATACGCAGTATTTT	CASALSGSTDTQYF
TRBV3-1/TRBV3-2	-	TRBJ2-3	TRBD2	TGTGCCAGCAGCCAAAAAGCGGGAGCGTCCACAGATACGCAGTATTTT	CASSQKAGASTDTQYF
TRBV7-2	once	TRBJ2-1	TRBD2	TGTGCCAGCAGCCCCTCCCTAGCGGGGGGGATCTACAATGAGCAGTTCTTC	CASSPSLAGGIYNEQFF
TRBV19	-	TRBJ1-6	-	TGTGCCAGTAGTACATCCTCAGGTTCACCCCTCCACTTT	CASSTSSGSPLHF
TRBV6-6	-	TRBJ2-1	TRBD2	TGTGCCAGCAGTTCCCACCCGGGGGGGTGGAATGAGCAGTTCTTC	CASSSHPGGWNEQFF
TRBV5-8	-	TRBJ2-2	TRBD1	TGTGCCAGCAGCCAAAGGGGGCTAAGGACCGGGGAGCTGTTTTTT	CASSQRGLRTGELFF
TRBV5-1	-	TRBJ2-1	TRBD2	TGCGCCAGCAGCTACGGGACTAGCGGGGGGGCTCCTGGTGAGCAGTTCTTC	CASSYGTSGGAPGEQFF
TRBV5-1	-	TRBJ2-7	-	TGCGCCAGCAGCCCTGGGACTTATTCCTACGAGCAGTACTTC	CASSPGTYSYEQYF
TRBV7-2	-	TRBJ2-4	-	TGTGCCAGCAGTACTCAGGGGCCCGCCATTCAGTACTTC	CASSTQGPAIQYF
TRBV7-2	-	TRBJ2-7	-	TGTGCCAGCAGCTTAGTTGCGGGGGCCGTTTACGAGCAGTACTTC	CASSLVAGAVYEQYF
TRBV10-3	-	TRBJ2-2	TRBD2	TGTGCCATCAGTGAGTCTGTAATAGCGGGGGCTTTCACCGGGGAGCTGTTTTTT	CAISESVIAGAFTGELFF
TRBV5-4	-	TRBJ2-5	-	TGTGCCAGCAGCTACGCTCGATTAGCTGGGACCCAGTACTTC	CASSYARLAGTQYF
TRBV9	-	TRBJ2-7	-	TGTGCCAGCAGCGTAGAACAGGACTCCTACGAGCAGTACTTC	CASSVEQDSYEQYF
TRBV24-1	-	TRBJ1-4	TRBD1	TGTGCCACCGGGACAGGGGCTAATGAAAAACTGTTTTTT	CATGTGANEKLFF
TRBV7-9	-	TRBJ1-5	TRBD1	TGTGCCAGCAGCTTAAGGGGGACAGGGATCAATCAGCCCCAGCATTTT	CASSLRGTGINQPQHF